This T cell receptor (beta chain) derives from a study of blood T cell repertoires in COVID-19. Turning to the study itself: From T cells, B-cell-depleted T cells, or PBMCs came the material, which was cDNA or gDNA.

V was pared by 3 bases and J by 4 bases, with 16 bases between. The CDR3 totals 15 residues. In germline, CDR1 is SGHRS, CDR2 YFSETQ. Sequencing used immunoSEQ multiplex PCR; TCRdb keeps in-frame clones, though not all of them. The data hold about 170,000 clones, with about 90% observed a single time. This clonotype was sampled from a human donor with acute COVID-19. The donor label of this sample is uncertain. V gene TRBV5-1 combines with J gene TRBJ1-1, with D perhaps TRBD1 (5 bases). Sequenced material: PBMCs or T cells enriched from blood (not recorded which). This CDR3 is CASSSAWQGPTEAFF. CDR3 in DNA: TGCGCCAGCAGCTCAGCGTGGCAGGGCCCCACTGAAGCTTTCTTT. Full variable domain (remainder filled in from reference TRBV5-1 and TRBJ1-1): KAGVTQTPRYLIKTRGQQVTLSCSPISGHRSVSWYQQTPGQGLQFLFEYFSETQRNKGNFPGRFSGRQFSNSRSEMNVSTLELGDSALYLCASSSAWQGPTEAFFGQGTRLTVV.